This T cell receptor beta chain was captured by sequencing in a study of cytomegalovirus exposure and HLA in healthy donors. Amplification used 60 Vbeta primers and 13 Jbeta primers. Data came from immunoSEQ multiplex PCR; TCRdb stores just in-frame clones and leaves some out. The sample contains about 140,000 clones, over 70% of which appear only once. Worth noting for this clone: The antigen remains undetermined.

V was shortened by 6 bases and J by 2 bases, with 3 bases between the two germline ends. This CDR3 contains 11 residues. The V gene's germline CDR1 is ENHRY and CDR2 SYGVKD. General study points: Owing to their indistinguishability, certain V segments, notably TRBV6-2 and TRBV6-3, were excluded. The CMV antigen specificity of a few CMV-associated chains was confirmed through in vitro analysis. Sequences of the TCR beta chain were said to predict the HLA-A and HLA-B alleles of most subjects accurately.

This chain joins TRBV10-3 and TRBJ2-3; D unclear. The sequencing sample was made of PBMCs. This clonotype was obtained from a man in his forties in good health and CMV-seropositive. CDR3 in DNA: TGTGCCATCAGCATCACAGATACGCAGTATTTT. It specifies CAISITDTQYF.